Listed here are 9 T cell receptor beta chains from one sample, sequenced in a study of T cell responses to AZD1222 COVID-19 vaccine. TCRdb keeps only in-frame clones here, not all; method: immunoSEQ multiplex PCR. The repertoire holds roughly 120,000 clones, with about 88% as singletons. The sample consisted of peripheral blood, taken on day 0 of AZD1222 vaccination. The source of these receptors is an adult in good health.

Turning to this clone: The same CDR3 also results from other DNA sequences found in this sample. The rearrangement joins TRBV2 to TRBJ2-7, with 7 positions matching TRBD1. V lost 2 bases, J lost 2 bases, and 3 bases stayed unmatched. CDR1 and CDR2 (germline): SNHLY, FYNNEI. This CDR3 is 14 amino acids long. The CDR3 sequence: CASSEQGETYEQYF. The CDR3 region has the DNA TGTGCCAGCAGTGAACAGGGGGAAACCTACGAGCAGTACTTC. The full variable domain, with the rest looked up from reference TRBV2 and TRBJ2-7, is EPEVTQTPSHQVTQMGQEVILRCVPISNHLYFYWYRQILGQKVEFLVSFYNNEISEKSEIFDDQFSVERPDGSNFTLKIRSTKLEDSAMYFCASSEQGETYEQYFGPGTRLTVT.

This clone was detected once. The chain combines TRBV14 with TRBJ2-3, with D unresolved. The V gene lost 0 bases and the J gene lost 8 bases, with 6 bases spanning the gap. Germline-derived CDR1 and CDR2 are SGHDN and FVKESK. The CDR3 is 12 amino acids. This CDR3 is CASSQDWATQYF. For the CDR3, the DNA is TGTGCCAGCAGCCAAGATTGGGCTACGCAGTATTTT.

This clone was recorded once. This chain uses TRBV7-2 with TRBJ2-1; 7 bases map to TRBD2. The CDR3 covers 15 residues. In germline, CDR1 is SGHTA, CDR2 FQGNSA. The V segment lost 0 bases and the J segment 1 base; nucleotides outside the gene matches: 0. CDR3 loop: CASSLALASYNEQFF. The DNA of the CDR3 is TGTGCCAGCAGCTTAGCACTAGCGTCCTACAATGAGCAGTTCTTC.

This rearrangement joins TRBV27 to TRBJ1-2, with unresolved D. V was trimmed by 2 bases and J by 2 bases, leaving 6 bases between them. Germline CDR1 reads MNHEY; CDR2 reads SMNVEV (reference sequence). The CDR3 has 13 amino acids. This CDR3 reads CASSLKQNYGYTF. CDR3 coding DNA: TGTGCCAGCAGTTTAAAGCAAAACTATGGCTACACCTTC.

The CDR3 is CASSQISRDRVGIQYF. The DNA of the CDR3 is TGTGCCAGCAGCCAAATCAGCCGGGACAGGGTGGGCATTCAGTACTTC. The chain carries TRBV4-2 and TRBJ2-4; 9 nucleotides align to TRBD1. CDR3 length equals 16 residues. Trimming removed 2 bases from V and 9 bases from J; junction bases left unmatched: 11. The germline CDR1 and CDR2 sequences are LGHNA and YNFKEQ.

The chain combines TRBV11-3 with TRBJ2-4; D may be TRBD2 (6 bases). Germline V CDR1 and CDR2: SGHNT, YENEEA. Deletions cut 4 bases from V and 0 bases from J, with 19 bases between. There are 18 residues in the CDR3. CDR3 amino acids: CASSSGRVLGLAKNIQYF. CDR3 DNA sequence: TGTGCCAGCAGCTCAGGACGGGTCTTGGGACTAGCCAAAAACATTCAGTACTTC. Complete variable domain (other parts from reference TRBV11-3 and TRBJ2-4): EAGVVQSPRYKIIEKKQPVAFWCNPISGHNTLYWYLQNLGQGPELLIRYENEEAVDDSQLPKDRFSAERLKGVDSTLKIQPAELGDSAVYLCASSSGRVLGLAKNIQYFGAGTRLSVL.

This chain joins TRBV15 and TRBJ2-7; 7 bases line up with TRBD1. This CDR3 has 13 amino acids. V was pared by 7 bases and J by 6 bases, with 9 bases of the junction left unmatched. Germline values: CDR1 LNHNV, CDR2 YYDKDF (reference sequence). CDR3 sequence (DNA): TGTGCCACCAAGCAGGGGGAATTGGGCGAGCAGTACTTC. Amino acid sequence: CATKQGELGEQYF.

On this clone: The sample contains more than one DNA sequence encoding this CDR3. The J gene is TRBJ1-1, the V gene TRBV5-1, with TRBD1 identical over 10 bases. This CDR3 region has 15 residues. The germline gives CDR1 SGHRS, CDR2 YFSETQ. Trimming took 2 bases from V and 1 from J; bases not matched to a gene: 2. This chain's CDR3 is CASSFGTGENTEAFF. DNA of the CDR3: TGCGCCAGCAGCTTTGGGACAGGGGAGAACACTGAAGCTTTCTTT.

V usage is TRBV5-5 and J usage is TRBJ2-7; 8 bases are shared with TRBD2. CDR1 is SGHKS, CDR2 YYEKEE, per germline (reference sequence). This CDR3 is 15 amino acids long. The trim removed 2 bases at V and 5 bases at J, leaving 9 bases unmatched. The CDR3 coding sequence is TGTGCCAGCAGCTTAATCGGGACTAGTAACCACGAGCAGTACTTC. This encodes CASSLIGTSNHEQYF. Together with reference TRBV5-5 and TRBJ2-7, the CDR3 gives the full variable domain: DAGVTQSPTHLIKTRGQQVTLRCSPISGHKSVSWYQQVLGQGPQFIFQYYEKEERGRGNFPDRFSARQFPNYSSELNVNALLLGDSALYLCASSLIGTSNHEQYFGPGTRLTVT.